Below are 23 T cell receptor beta chains sequenced from a single sample in a study of PD-1 blockade in classical Hodgkin lymphoma. This table comes from immunoSEQ multiplex PCR, and its TCRdb copy is limited to in-frame clones, with some not included. The sample holds around 27,000 clones, about 89% seen once. Described time point: newly diagnosed, previously untreated cHL patient sample. Thawed PBMCs were the source of CD4+ T cells, purified by magnetic negative selection. The sequencing input was CD4+ T cells from blood. The source of these receptors is a human donor with classical Hodgkin lymphoma.

This rearrangement joins TRBV10-3 to TRBJ2-3; D perhaps matches TRBD2 (6 bases). Germline lookup yields CDR1 ENHRY and CDR2 SYGVKD. There are 13 residues in the CDR3. Trimming removed 11 bases at V and 1 base at J, with 13 bases between. CDR3 DNA sequence: TGTGCCTTCCGGGACTCGGGCACAGATACGCAGTATTTT. This sequence encodes CAFRDSGTDTQYF.

The genes are TRBV5-6 and TRBJ2-7; 11 bases fit TRBD2. The CDR3 loop spans 14 amino acids. Germline V lookup: CDR1 SGHDT, CDR2 YYEEEE. V trimming: 7 bases; J trimming: 3 bases; junction bases outside the gene matches: 6. The CDR3 region is CASAGTSGSYEQYF. CDR3 sequence (DNA): TGTGCCAGCGCCGGAACTAGCGGGAGCTACGAGCAGTACTTC.

This clone was picked up a small number of times. A junction boundary mismatches the germline segment, possibly from a read error. The chain links TRBV7-9 to TRBJ1-1; 8 bases match TRBD1. Germline-derived CDR1 and CDR2 are SEHNR and FQNEAQ (reference sequence). The CDR3 contains 11 residues. Here the CDR3 DNA reads TGTGCCAGCAGCTCGGACACAGGGGGAGTGTTT. It is translated as CASSSDTGGVF. Supplemented by reference TRBV7-9 and TRBJ1-1, the full variable domain reads DTGVSQNPRHKITKRGQNVTFRCDPISEHNRLYWYRQTLGQGPEFLTYFQNEAQLEKSRLLSDRFSAERPKGSFSTLEIQRTEQGDSAMYLCASSSDTGGVFGQGTRLTVV.

The J gene is TRBJ2-1, the V gene TRBV5-5; 11 bases are a match to TRBD2. This CDR3 has 17 residues. Germline CDR1 is SGHKS and CDR2 is YYEKEE (reference sequence). J lost 8 bases, V lost 0 bases, and 10 bases had no gene match. The CDR3 DNA is TGTGCCAGCAGCTTGGGTCTCTCGGCTAGCGGGAGGTATGAGCAGTTCTTC. This gives the protein CASSLGLSASGRYEQFF.

DNA of the CDR3: TGTGCCAGCAAAACCGGGACAGATACACCCGGGGAGCTGTTTTTT. This gives the protein CASKTGTDTPGELFF. The chain is built from TRBV28 and TRBJ2-2, with 7 bases matching TRBD1. Germline lookup yields CDR1 MDHEN and CDR2 SYDVKM. Losses at the gene ends were 7 bases for V and 6 bases for J; bases not matched to a gene: 11. The CDR3 is 15 residues long.

V usage is TRBV5-1 and J usage is TRBJ2-2; 11 nucleotides align to TRBD2. V shed 4 bases, J shed 5 bases, and the junction held 10 bases outside the gene matches. CDR1 SGHRS and CDR2 YFSETQ come from the germline V gene. The length of the CDR3 is 17 residues. CDR3 sequence reads: CASSLEVAGGPTGELFF. As DNA, the CDR3 is TGCGCCAGCAGCCTGGAGGTAGCGGGAGGGCCAACCGGGGAGCTGTTTTTT.

In this sample, this clone turned up once. V is TRBV7-3 and J is TRBJ2-3; 12 nucleotides align to TRBD2. The trim removed 5 bases at V and 1 base at J, leaving 10 bases unmatched. Looked up from germline, CDR1 is SGHTA and CDR2 is FQGTGA. CDR3 length equals 18 residues. For the CDR3, the DNA is TGTGCCAGCAGCGCTCTAGCGGGAGGGCCGGGAGGCACAGATACGCAGTATTTT. This gives the protein CASSALAGGPGGTDTQYF.

There are a few counts of this clone. The rearrangement links TRBV5-1 to TRBJ1-1; perhaps TRBD1 as D (5 bases). The CDR3 covers 14 residues. Germline V gene data show CDR1 as SGHRS and CDR2 as YFSETQ. Between the trimmed V and J ends, which lost 0 bases and 5 bases, there was a span of 11 bases. The CDR3 sequence is CASSLGGLGTEAFF. The CDR3 nucleotides are TGCGCCAGCAGCTTGGGGGGCCTGGGGACTGAAGCTTTCTTT. Supplemented by reference TRBV5-1 and TRBJ1-1, the full variable domain reads KAGVTQTPRYLIKTRGQQVTLSCSPISGHRSVSWYQQTPGQGLQFLFEYFSETQRNKGNFPGRFSGRQFSNSRSEMNVSTLELGDSALYLCASSLGGLGTEAFFGQGTRLTVV.

The chain has TRBV9 and TRBJ2-2; TRBD2 matches at 11 bases. The CDR3 length is 16 residues. V trimming: 0 bases; J trimming: 4 bases; junction bases outside the gene matches: 2. Germline loops: CDR1 SGDLS, CDR2 YYNGEE. CDR3 region: CASSVDLAGGTGELFF. In DNA, the CDR3 is TGTGCCAGCAGCGTAGATCTAGCGGGAGGCACCGGGGAGCTGTTTTTT.

The chain is built from TRBV19 and TRBJ2-7; 11 bases agree with TRBD1. This CDR3 is built from 16 residues. The germline V gene encodes CDR1 LNHDA and CDR2 SQIVND (reference sequence). V shed 4 bases and J 1 base; nucleotides not matched to a gene: 6. CDR3 sequence: CASSNSGTGGSYEQYF. DNA of the CDR3: TGTGCCAGTAGTAACTCCGGGACAGGGGGTTCCTACGAGCAGTACTTC.

The V call is TRBV5-1, the J call TRBJ2-3; D could derive from TRBD1 or TRBD2 (5 bases each). CDR3 length equals 16 residues. V was trimmed by 4 bases and J by 0 bases, leaving 15 bases between them. The germline gives CDR1 SGHRS, CDR2 YFSETQ. For the CDR3, the DNA is TGCGCCAGCAGCCCCGGGACGGACCTTAGCACAGATACGCAGTATTTT. The encoded protein is CASSPGTDLSTDTQYF.

This chain links TRBV29-1 with TRBJ2-3; D unresolved. Looked up from germline, CDR1 is SQVTM and CDR2 is ANQGSEA. The germline V and J ends were trimmed by 4 bases and 1 base, with 3 bases remaining between them. The CDR3 is 11 amino acids. As DNA, the CDR3 is TGCAGCGTTGGAGGCACAGATACGCAGTATTTT. It encodes CSVGGTDTQYF.

The chain's CDR3 is CASRSSGTDTQYF. The CDR3 nucleotides are TGCGCCAGCAGATCTAGCGGCACAGATACGCAGTATTTT. V is TRBV10-2 and J is TRBJ2-3, with a possible D match to TRBD2 (6 bases). Germline CDR1 is WSHSY and CDR2 is SAAADI. There are 13 residues in the CDR3. V shed 6 bases and J shed 1 base, with 8 bases lying between them.

The chain has TRBV5-1 and TRBJ2-2, with D perhaps matching TRBD1 (5 bases). The germline V gene has CDR1 SGHRS and CDR2 YFSETQ. V gave up 5 bases and J gave up 3 bases, with 14 bases separating them. This CDR3 is 15 amino acids long. CDR3 sequence (DNA): TGCGCCAGCAGACAAGGCGTCAGGGACACCGGGGAGCTGTTTTTT. It encodes CASRQGVRDTGELFF.

This chain links TRBV25-1 with TRBJ1-1; TRBD1 agrees at 8 bases. The CDR3 sequence is 15 residues long. Germline assignment: CDR1 MGHDK and CDR2 SYGVNS. V was clipped by 8 bases and J by 1 base; unmatched bases: 9. CDR3 coding DNA: TGTGCCAGCCAACCCGCAGGACAGGGGAACACTGAAGCTTTCTTT. The encoded protein is CASQPAGQGNTEAFF.

The chain is built from TRBV28 and TRBJ1-2, with no clear D. Germline CDR1 and CDR2: MDHEN and SYDVKM. Trimming pared 6 bases from V and 2 bases from J, leaving 7 bases between. The CDR3 has 12 amino acids. In nucleotides, the CDR3 is TGTGCCAGCAGATCCGGGAACTATGGCTACACCTTC. The encoded protein is CASRSGNYGYTF.

The rearrangement joins TRBV28 to TRBJ2-2; D call uncertain. V lost 8 bases and J lost 6, with 13 bases in between. This CDR3 spans 13 amino acids. Germline loops: CDR1 MDHEN, CDR2 SYDVKM. This CDR3 reads CASATSGSGELFF. CDR3 bases: TGTGCCAGCGCCACGTCCGGCTCCGGGGAGCTGTTTTTT.

The chain joins TRBV11-2 to TRBJ2-5, with D unclear. The CDR3 has 12 residues. Per the germline V gene, CDR1 is SGHAT and CDR2 is FQNNGV. V dropped 0 bases and J dropped 5 bases, with 4 bases sitting between them. This chain's CDR3 is CASSLDAETQYF. CDR3 sequence (DNA): TGTGCCAGCAGCTTAGACGCGGAGACCCAGTACTTC.

The chain recombines TRBV18 with TRBJ1-3; weak D call: TRBD1 (5 bases). The CDR3 is 17 residues long. The germline CDR1 and CDR2 sequences are KGHSH and LQKENI. V dropped 4 bases and J dropped 0 bases, with 16 bases sitting between them. CDR3 loop: CASSRVLTESSGNTIYF. Written as DNA, the CDR3 is TGTGCCAGCTCACGAGTTCTGACAGAGAGCTCTGGAAACACCATATATTTT.

The chain couples TRBV19 to TRBJ2-2; D is perhaps TRBD2 (6 bases). The CDR3 loop spans 13 amino acids. With 3 bases removed from V and 7 bases from J, the gap between germline ends came to 9 bases. The V gene's germline CDR1 is LNHDA and CDR2 SQIVND (reference sequence). In nucleotides, the CDR3 is TGTGCCAGTAGTATTGGGGGGAGCGGGGAGCTGTTTTTT. It specifies CASSIGGSGELFF.

The CDR3: CASSEGSQTGNTIYF. As DNA, the CDR3 is TGTGCCAGCAGTGAAGGTAGTCAGACTGGAAACACCATATATTTT. V usage is TRBV6-1 and J usage is TRBJ1-3; D gene uncertain. The CDR3 consists of 15 residues. Germline lookup yields CDR1 MNHNS and CDR2 SASEGT. Trimming cost V 1 base and J 2 bases, with 9 bases left between them.

This chain joins TRBV5-1 and TRBJ2-7, with 13 bases aligning to TRBD2. V lost 0 bases to trimming and J lost 1 base; unmatched junction nucleotides: 4. The germline CDR1 and CDR2 sequences are SGHRS and YFSETQ. The CDR3 consists of 17 residues. The CDR3 here is CASSLGGLAGRSYEQYF. In DNA, the CDR3 is TGCGCCAGCAGCTTGGGGGGACTAGCGGGAAGATCCTACGAGCAGTACTTC.

This chain joins TRBV10-3 and TRBJ1-1; D is unresolved. The germline V gene encodes CDR1 ENHRY and CDR2 SYGVKD. This CDR3 comprises 13 residues. Between the trimmed V and J ends, which lost 7 bases and 4 bases, there was a span of 13 bases. The CDR3 protein is CAIKISVGTEAFF. The CDR3 DNA is TGTGCCATCAAAATAAGCGTCGGCACTGAAGCTTTCTTT.